The clone carrying this TCR beta chain was seen only a few times. What it binds is unknown. 13 Jbeta primers and 60 Vbeta primers were used for the PCR. Per the study methods: The count from a later analysis was some 80 million unique TCR beta chains, roughly 11 million of them shared. Sequencing used immunoSEQ multiplex PCR; TCRdb keeps in-frame clones, though not all of them. V, J and clone size derive from that table, while D and trimming were established from the DNA sequence. Here the sample spans a few hundred thousand clones, approximately 78% being singletons. The data are from a study of cytomegalovirus exposure and HLA in healthy donors. When sampled, the donors appeared nominally healthy, though they likely had unrecorded immune exposures. Notes on the study in general: Sequencing depth across donors, presence/absence analyses assumed, was roughly uniform. Reports described diagnosis of cytomegalovirus status by the classifier as highly specific and sensitive.

This sequence was found in a man aged 30 to 45 in good health and CMV-seronegative. Sequencing used PBMCs.

As DNA, the CDR3 is TGTGCCAGCAGCACAGGGTTAAGCACAGATACGCAGTATTTT. Amino acids: CASSTGLSTDTQYF. The chain employs TRBV27 and TRBJ2-3; D might be TRBD1 (6 bases). The V gene lost 6 bases and the J gene lost 0 bases, with 10 bases spanning the gap. The CDR3 totals 14 residues. Germline V gene lookup returns CDR1 MNHEY and CDR2 SMNVEV (reference sequence).